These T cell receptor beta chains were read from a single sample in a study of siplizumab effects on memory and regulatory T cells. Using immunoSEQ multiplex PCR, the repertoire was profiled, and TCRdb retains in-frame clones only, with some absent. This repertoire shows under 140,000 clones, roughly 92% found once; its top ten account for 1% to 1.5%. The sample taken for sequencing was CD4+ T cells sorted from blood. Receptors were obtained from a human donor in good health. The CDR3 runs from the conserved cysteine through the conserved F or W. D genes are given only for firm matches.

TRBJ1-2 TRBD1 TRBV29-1 TGCAGCGTGACAGGGGGCTATGGCTACACCTTC CSVTGGYGYTF
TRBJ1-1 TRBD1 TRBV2 TGTGCCAGCACCGGGACAGGGGCCTTGAACACTGAAGCTTTCTTT CASTGTGALNTEAFF
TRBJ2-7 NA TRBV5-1 TGCGCCAGCAGCGGGGGCGGGTCTAACTACGAGCAGTACTTC CASSGGGSNYEQYF
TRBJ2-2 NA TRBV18 TGTGCCAGCTCTCTCAATGGACACGGAGGAACCGGGGAGCTGTTTTTT CASSLNGHGGTGELFF
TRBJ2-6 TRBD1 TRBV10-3 TGTGCCATCAGTGAGTCGGGACAGATCTCTGGGGCCAACGTCCTGACTTTC CAISESGQISGANVLTF
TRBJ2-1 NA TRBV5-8 TGTGCCAGCAGCTCAGGACAGAGCTCCTACAATGAGCAGTTCTTC CASSSGQSSYNEQFF
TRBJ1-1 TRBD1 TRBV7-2 TGTGCCAGCAGTAACAGGGGTGAAGCTTTCTTT CASSNRGEAFF
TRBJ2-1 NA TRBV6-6 TGTGCCAGCAGTTACTTCGCAGGGATATACAATGAGCAGTTCTTC CASSYFAGIYNEQFF
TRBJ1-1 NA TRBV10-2 TGCGCCAGCAGTGAACCGGCACGGGGCACTGAAGCTTTCTTT CASSEPARGTEAFF
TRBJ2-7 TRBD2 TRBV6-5 TGTGCCAGCGGCGGGACTAGCGGAAACACCTACGAGCAGTACTTC CASGGTSGNTYEQYF
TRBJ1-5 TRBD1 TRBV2 TGTGCCACCCAGGGACAGTTCAATCAGCCCCAGCATTTT CATQGQFNQPQHF
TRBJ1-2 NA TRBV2 TGTGCCAGCAGTGCCTGGTCGGGCTACACCTTC CASSAWSGYTF
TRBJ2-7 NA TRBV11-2 TGTGCCAGCAGCCCCATCGCGGGGCCCCGCCACGAGCAGTACTTC CASSPIAGPRHEQYF
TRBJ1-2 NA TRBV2 TGTGCCAGCAGCCAAGGCAGGGAGCGAGATGGCTACACCTTC CASSQGRERDGYTF